The clone carrying this TCR beta chain was counted only a few times. The data are from a study of blood T cell repertoires in COVID-19. Repertoires were generated with immunoSEQ multiplex PCR, while TCRdb's copy carries only in-frame clones and drops some. The repertoire consists of 250,000 or so clones, with 85% to 90% occurring once and the leading ten covering around 4.6%. Input material: peripheral blood. The TCR was taken from a middle-aged woman who had recovered from COVID-19.

The CDR3 DNA reads TGTGCCAGCCACCGGACAGGGGATAATGAAAAACTGTTTTTT. It yields the protein CASHRTGDNEKLFF. The V gene is TRBV7-9, the J gene TRBJ1-4; TRBD1 matches 9 bases. V trimming: 8 bases; J trimming: 4 bases; junction bases outside the gene matches: 5. Germline V lookup: CDR1 SEHNR, CDR2 FQNEAQ (reference sequence). This CDR3 is 14 amino acids long.